This TCR beta chain appears in the sequencing data of a study of shared clonotypes between healthy human individuals. Naive-designated CD8 cells lacked CD45RO, were positively enriched for CCR7, and omitted terminally differentiated effector memory CD45RA+ cells. Generated by immunoSEQ multiplex PCR, the TCRdb table keeps only in-frame clones and is missing some. The top ten clones hold less than 2% of a sample with about 2.2 million clones, approximately 92% of them seen once. The sample was naive CD8+ T cells from PBMCs. This receptor was obtained from a man aged 18 to 35 in good health. Some clones in this sample may be carry-over from other donors' samples.

The CDR3 here is CASSLWGDTEAFF. Here the CDR3 DNA reads TGTGCCAGCAGTTTATGGGGGGACACTGAAGCTTTCTTT. The chain joins TRBV27 to TRBJ1-1, with a tentative D call TRBD1 (5 bases). Germline-derived CDR1 and CDR2 are MNHEY and SMNVEV (reference sequence). V was clipped by 1 base and J by 3 bases, with 6 bases between them. CDR3 length equals 13 residues.